Listed below are T cell receptor beta chains from one sample, sequenced in a study of shared clonotypes between healthy human individuals. Clones were read by immunoSEQ multiplex PCR, and TCRdb kept only the in-frame ones, dropping some. The sample records around 700,000 clones, more than 70% being singletons. Sequenced sample: memory CD4+ T cells sorted from blood. These receptors originate from a woman younger than 45 in good health. Both conserved end residues are part of each CDR3. The order of the fields is clone size, J gene, D gene, V gene, CDR3 DNA, CDR3 protein. A D gene is named only where the DNA matches it firmly. Size tells how often a clone was seen (once, few, many) or the class of an expanded clone, and some rows leave it out.

>.|TRBJ1-2|.|TRBV6-1
TGTGCCAGCAGTGAGTCAATGGGGTATGGCTACACCTTC
CASSESMGYGYTF
>.|TRBJ1-2|.|TRBV11-2
TGTGCCAGCACTCTACAGAACCCATATAACTATGGCTACACCTTC
CASTLQNPYNYGYTF
>.|TRBJ1-4|TRBD1|TRBV18
TGTGCCAGCTCACCCGGACAGGACCAGGAACTGTTTTTT
CASSPGQDQELFF
>few|TRBJ1-1|TRBD1|TRBV5-4
TGTGCCAGCAGCCGGGAGATCGGGACAGGGGGAGTCACTGAAGCTTTCTTT
CASSREIGTGGVTEAFF
>.|TRBJ2-5|.|TRBV11-2
TGTGCCAGCAGCTTAGGCCGGCAAGAGACCCAGTACTTC
CASSLGRQETQYF
>few|TRBJ2-5|TRBD1|TRBV19
TGTGCCAGTAGTATAGCAGGGGGCATGGGAGAGACCCAGTACTTC
CASSIAGGMGETQYF
>.|TRBJ2-3|.|TRBV19
TGTGCCAGTAGGGGCACAAGCACAGATACGCAGTATTTT
CASRGTSTDTQYF
>few|TRBJ2-3|TRBD2|TRBV5-1
TGCGCCAGCAGTTTAGCGGGAGATCAGGATACGCAGTATTTT
CASSLAGDQDTQYF
>.|TRBJ2-3|TRBD2|TRBV29-1
TGCAGCGTAGAGAGGGGACTAGCGGGAGATACGCAGTATTTT
CSVERGLAGDTQYF
>.|TRBJ2-5|.|TRBV5-4
TGTGCCAGCAGCGGCCAAGAGACCCAGTACTTC
CASSGQETQYF
>.|TRBJ2-6|.|TRBV6-6
TGTGCCAGCAGCTACTCTGGGGCCAACGTCCTGACTTTC
CASSYSGANVLTF
>.|TRBJ1-5|TRBD1|TRBV6-1
TGTGCCAGCAGTAAGGGGGCCCACAATCAGCCCCAGCATTTT
CASSKGAHNQPQHF
>.|TRBJ2-2|.|TRBV6-1
TGTGCCAGCAGTGAATGGAGACCCGCGAACACCGGGGAGCTGTTTTTT
CASSEWRPANTGELFF
>.|TRBJ2-1|TRBD2|TRBV30
TGTGCCTGGACACGCGGACTAGCGGGAGTTACCAATGAGCAGTTCTTC
CAWTRGLAGVTNEQFF
>once|TRBJ2-1|TRBD2|TRBV19
TGTGCCAGTAGTCTTCTGACTAGCGGATACAATGAGCAGTTCTTC
CASSLLTSGYNEQFF
>.|TRBJ1-2|TRBD1|TRBV5-1
TGCGCCAGCAGCTTAGGTAGGGACAGATTCAACTATGGCTACACCTTC
CASSLGRDRFNYGYTF